Listed below are T cell receptor beta chains from one sample, sequenced in a study of human T cells and chemical hapten exposure. TCRdb redid the calling of the RACE reads with MiXCR, one entry per CDR3 protein. This sample yields some 330,000 distinct CDR3 sequences, of which roughly 6% are seen a single time; about 8.2% belongs to the top ten. The specimen was whole blood, collected in connection with sensitization to the hapten diphenylcyclopropenone (DPC). The receptors come from a woman aged 18-29 years with alopecia areata. Some clones in this sample may be carry-over from other donors' samples. CDR3s include the opening cysteine and the closing phenylalanine or tryptophan. The D gene is left open where the match is weak. For some rows the clone size is stated as once, few or many, or as a class when expanded; others skip it.

-	TRBV19	few	TRBJ2-5	CASSDTQETQYF	TGTGCCAGTAGTGACACGCAAGAGACCCAGTACTTC
TRBD2	TRBV28	-	TRBJ2-7	CASSAVLAGGAYEQYF	TGTGCCAGCAGTGCAGTACTAGCGGGGGGCGCCTACGAGCAGTACTTC
-	TRBV7-9	many	TRBJ1-1	CASSLPQNTEAFF	TGTGCCAGCAGCTTGCCCCAGAACACTGAAGCTTTCTTT
TRBD1	TRBV12-3/TRBV12-4	few	TRBJ1-2	CASRPTGVDGYTF	TGTGCCAGCAGGCCGACAGGGGTAGATGGCTACACCTTC
TRBD1	TRBV28	few	TRBJ1-2	CASSPRETGVGGYTF	TGTGCCAGCAGTCCCCGCGAGACAGGGGTTGGAGGCTACACCTTC
-	TRBV6-2/TRBV6-3	few	TRBJ2-3	CASSYMLGATQYF	TGTGCCAGCAGTTACATGCTAGGAGCTACGCAGTATTTT
TRBD1	TRBV9	many	TRBJ1-1	CASSVGAGGLPNTEAFF	TGTGCCAGCAGCGTAGGGGCAGGGGGGCTTCCGAACACTGAAGCTTTCTTT
-	TRBV5-1	few	TRBJ1-1	CASSLGHGPPGTEAFF	TGCGCCAGCAGCCTGGGACACGGACCCCCTGGGACTGAAGCTTTCTTT
-	TRBV6-6	many	TRBJ1-1	CASSPTRTAAEAFF	TGTGCCAGCAGTCCTACAAGGACGGCCGCTGAAGCTTTCTTT
TRBD1	TRBV28	-	TRBJ2-7	CASRLDPRDRDYEQNF	TGTGCCAGCAGGTTGGACCCCCGGGACAGGGATTACGAGCAGAACTTC
-	TRBV28	once	TRBJ2-5	CASSLSSTGMYQETQYF	TGTGCCAGCAGTTTATCGTCGACAGGAATGTACCAAGAGACCCAGTACTTC
TRBD1	TRBV29-1	-	TRBJ1-4	CSPGTVLNEKLFF	TGCAGCCCCGGGACAGTTCTAAATGAAAAACTGTTTTTT
-	TRBV25-1	few	TRBJ2-7	CASSETTSYEQYF	TGTGCCAGCAGTGAGACGACCAGTTACGAGCAGTACTTC
-	TRBV6-2/TRBV6-3	-	TRBJ1-3	CASRNGGSGNTIYF	TGTGCCAGCAGGAACGGAGGCTCTGGAAACACCATATATTTT
-	TRBV27	few	TRBJ1-1	CASSFQGRHGTEAFF	TGTGCCAGCAGTTTCCAGGGCCGTCACGGCACTGAAGCTTTCTTT
TRBD1	TRBV6-2/TRBV6-3	many	TRBJ2-1	CASSQGVDNEQFF	TGTGCCAGCAGTCAGGGGGTGGACAATGAGCAGTTCTTC
-	TRBV7-9	-	TRBJ1-1	CASSLAGGIKAFF	TGTGCCAGCAGCTTAGCCGGCGGTATCAAAGCTTTCTTT
-	TRBV6-6	few	TRBJ2-5	CASSRNPQGRVETQYF	TGTGCCAGCAGTCGAAACCCACAGGGGAGGGTGGAGACCCAGTACTTC
-	TRBV2	few	TRBJ1-1	CASSENVGFAFF	TGTGCCAGCAGTGAAAATGTAGGGTTTGCTTTCTTT
TRBD1	TRBV20-1	many	TRBJ2-6	CSARDKGGPNVLTF	TGCAGTGCTAGAGATAAAGGGGGCCCCAACGTCCTGACTTTC
-	TRBV12-3/TRBV12-4	many	TRBJ1-2	CASSPWGTYGYTF	TGTGCCAGCAGTCCCTGGGGTACCTATGGCTACACCTTC
-	TRBV4-2	-	TRBJ2-6	CASSQETGSVSASSSGANVLTF	TGTGCCAGCAGCCAAGAGACCGGAAGTGTCAGCGCCTCGTCCTCTGGGGCCAACGTCCTGACTTTC
TRBD2	TRBV2	many	TRBJ2-4	CASSVLAGITKNIQYF	TGTGCCAGCAGTGTACTAGCGGGGATCACCAAAAACATTCAGTACTTC
-	TRBV11-3	-	TRBJ2-3	CASSLGGSNTQYF	TGTGCCAGCAGCTTAGGGGGCTCAAATACGCAGTATTTT
TRBD2	TRBV4-2	few	TRBJ2-7	CASSQEGAGASGGYEQYF	TGTGCCAGCAGCCAAGAAGGCGCCGGGGCTAGCGGGGGTTACGAGCAGTACTTC
TRBD1	TRBV6-5	-	TRBJ1-2	CASSYFDRDGYTF	TGTGCCAGCAGTTACTTTGACAGGGATGGCTACACCTTC
TRBD2	TRBV6-2/TRBV6-3	-	TRBJ2-3	CASRRRGGSLTDTQYF	TGTGCCAGCAGGAGGCGGGGGGGGAGCCTCACAGATACGCAGTATTTT
TRBD1	TRBV28	few	TRBJ2-3	CASSLPGGPDTQYF	TGTGCCAGCAGTTTACCAGGGGGCCCAGATACGCAGTATTTT
-	TRBV10-3	-	TRBJ2-2	CAINVQGVTGELFF	TGTGCCATCAACGTACAGGGTGTTACCGGGGAGCTGTTTTTT